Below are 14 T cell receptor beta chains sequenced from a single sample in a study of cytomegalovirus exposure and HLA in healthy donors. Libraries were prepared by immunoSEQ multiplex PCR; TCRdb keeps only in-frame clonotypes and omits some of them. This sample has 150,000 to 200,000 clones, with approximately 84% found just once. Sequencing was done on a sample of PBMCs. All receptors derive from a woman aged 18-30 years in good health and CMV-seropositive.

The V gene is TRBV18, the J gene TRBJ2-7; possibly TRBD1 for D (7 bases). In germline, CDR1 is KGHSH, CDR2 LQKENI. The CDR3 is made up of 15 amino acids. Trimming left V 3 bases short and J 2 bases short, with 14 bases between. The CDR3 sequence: CASSPLSRGAYEQYF. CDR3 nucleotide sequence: TGTGCCAGCTCACCTCTCTCCAGGGGGGCCTACGAGCAGTACTTC.

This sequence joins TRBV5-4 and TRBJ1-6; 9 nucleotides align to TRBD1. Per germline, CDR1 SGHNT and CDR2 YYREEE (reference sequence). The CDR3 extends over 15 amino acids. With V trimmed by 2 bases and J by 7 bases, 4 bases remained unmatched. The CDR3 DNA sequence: TGTGCCAGCAGCTTACAGGGGGCGGAAAATTCACCCCTCCACTTT. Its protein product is CASSLQGAENSPLHF.

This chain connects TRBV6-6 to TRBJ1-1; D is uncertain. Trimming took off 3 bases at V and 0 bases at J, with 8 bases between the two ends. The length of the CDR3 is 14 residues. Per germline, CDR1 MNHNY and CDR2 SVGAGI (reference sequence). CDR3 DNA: TGTGCCAGCAGTTATTACAGCTTGAACACTGAAGCTTTCTTT. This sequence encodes CASSYYSLNTEAFF.

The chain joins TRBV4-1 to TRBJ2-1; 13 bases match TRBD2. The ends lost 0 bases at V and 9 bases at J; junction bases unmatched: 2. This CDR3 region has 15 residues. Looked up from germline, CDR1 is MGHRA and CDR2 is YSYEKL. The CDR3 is CASSQELAGGREQFF. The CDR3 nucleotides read TGCGCCAGCAGCCAAGAACTAGCGGGGGGGCGTGAGCAGTTCTTC.

CDR3 DNA: TGTGCCAGCCAATCTGGAAACACCATATATTTT. This gives the protein CASQSGNTIYF. The chain has TRBV9 and TRBJ1-3; D gene uncertain. The CDR3 is 11 amino acids. V gave up 7 bases and J gave up 1 base, with 3 bases separating them. The germline gives CDR1 SGDLS, CDR2 YYNGEE.

The chain's CDR3 is CSVSGGIQPNRRIATNEKLFF. The CDR3 coding sequence is TGCAGCGTTTCTGGAGGGATACAACCAAATAGGAGGATCGCAACTAATGAAAAACTGTTTTTT. This chain links TRBV29-1 with TRBJ1-4; unclear D gene. Germline CDR1 SQVTM, CDR2 ANQGSEA. CDR3 size: 21 residues. V shed 5 bases and J shed 0 bases, with 31 bases lying between them.

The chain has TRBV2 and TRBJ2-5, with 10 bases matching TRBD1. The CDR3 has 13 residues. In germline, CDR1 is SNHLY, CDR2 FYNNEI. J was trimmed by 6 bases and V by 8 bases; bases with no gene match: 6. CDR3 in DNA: TGTGCCAGCTCCGGGACAGGGGAACAGACCCAGTACTTC. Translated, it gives CASSGTGEQTQYF.

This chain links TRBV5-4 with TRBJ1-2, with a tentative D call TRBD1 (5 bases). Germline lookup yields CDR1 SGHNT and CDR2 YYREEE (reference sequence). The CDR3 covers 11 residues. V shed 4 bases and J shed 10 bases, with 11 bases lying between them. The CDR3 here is CASSVGHVYTF. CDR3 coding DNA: TGTGCCAGCAGCGTCGGACACGTCTACACCTTC. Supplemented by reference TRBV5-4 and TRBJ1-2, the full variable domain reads ETGVTQSPTHLIKTRGQQVTLRCSSQSGHNTVSWYQQALGQGPQFIFQYYREEENGRGNFPPRFSGLQFPNYSSELNVNALELDDSALYLCASSVGHVYTFGSGTRLTVV.

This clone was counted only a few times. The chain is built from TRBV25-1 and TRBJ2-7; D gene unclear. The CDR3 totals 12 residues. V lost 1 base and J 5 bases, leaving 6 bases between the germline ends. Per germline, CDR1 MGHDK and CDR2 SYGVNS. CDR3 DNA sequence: TGTGCCAGCAGTGAATCTATCCACGAGCAGTACTTC. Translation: CASSESIHEQYF.

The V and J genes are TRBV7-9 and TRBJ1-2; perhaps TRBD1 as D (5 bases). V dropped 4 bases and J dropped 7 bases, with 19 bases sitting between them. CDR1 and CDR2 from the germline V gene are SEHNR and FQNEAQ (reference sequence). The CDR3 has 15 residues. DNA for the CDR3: TGTGCCAGCAGCTCAGGGACTCAAAAAGCGGGTGGCTACACCTTC. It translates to CASSSGTQKAGGYTF.

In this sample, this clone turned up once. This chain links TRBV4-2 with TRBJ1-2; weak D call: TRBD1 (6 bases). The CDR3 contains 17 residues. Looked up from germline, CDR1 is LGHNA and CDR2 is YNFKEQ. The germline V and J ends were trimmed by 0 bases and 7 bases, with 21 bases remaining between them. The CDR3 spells CASSQDSHTRGVGGYTF. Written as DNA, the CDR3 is TGTGCCAGCAGCCAAGATTCACATACCAGGGGAGTAGGTGGCTACACCTTC.

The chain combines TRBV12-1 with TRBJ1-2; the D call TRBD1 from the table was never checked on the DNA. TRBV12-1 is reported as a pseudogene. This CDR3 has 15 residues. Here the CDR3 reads CASSFQGQGAFGYTF. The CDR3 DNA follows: TGTGCCAGCAGCTTCCAGGGGCAGGGGGCGTTTGGCTACACCTTC.

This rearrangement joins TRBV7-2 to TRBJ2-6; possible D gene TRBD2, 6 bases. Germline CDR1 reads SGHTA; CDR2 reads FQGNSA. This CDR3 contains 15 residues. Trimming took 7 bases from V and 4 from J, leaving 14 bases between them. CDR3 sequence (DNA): TGTGCCAGCACCCTAGGAGGGGTCGGGGCCAACGTCCTGACTTTC. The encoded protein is CASTLGGVGANVLTF.

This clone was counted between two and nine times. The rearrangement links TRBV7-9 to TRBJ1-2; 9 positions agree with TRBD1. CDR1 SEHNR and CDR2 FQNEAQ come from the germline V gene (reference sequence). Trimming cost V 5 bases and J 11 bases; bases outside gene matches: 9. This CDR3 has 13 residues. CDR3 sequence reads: CASSQDYRGRYTF. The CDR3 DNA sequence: TGTGCCAGCAGCCAAGACTACAGGGGGCGATACACCTTC.